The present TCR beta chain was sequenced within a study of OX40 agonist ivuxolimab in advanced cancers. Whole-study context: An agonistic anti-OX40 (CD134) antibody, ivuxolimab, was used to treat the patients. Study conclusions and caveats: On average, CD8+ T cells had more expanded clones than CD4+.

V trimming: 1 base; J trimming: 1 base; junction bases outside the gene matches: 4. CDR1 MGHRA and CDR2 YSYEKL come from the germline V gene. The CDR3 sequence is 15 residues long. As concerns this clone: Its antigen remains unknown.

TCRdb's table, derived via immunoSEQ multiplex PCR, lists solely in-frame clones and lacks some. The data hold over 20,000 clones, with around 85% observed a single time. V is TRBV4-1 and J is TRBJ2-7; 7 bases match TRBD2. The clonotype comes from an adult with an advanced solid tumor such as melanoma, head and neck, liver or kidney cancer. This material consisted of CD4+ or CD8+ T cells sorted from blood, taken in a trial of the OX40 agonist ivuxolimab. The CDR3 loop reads CASSQVGGTSYEQYF. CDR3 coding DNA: TGCGCCAGCAGCCAAGTGGGGGGGACGTCCTACGAGCAGTACTTC.